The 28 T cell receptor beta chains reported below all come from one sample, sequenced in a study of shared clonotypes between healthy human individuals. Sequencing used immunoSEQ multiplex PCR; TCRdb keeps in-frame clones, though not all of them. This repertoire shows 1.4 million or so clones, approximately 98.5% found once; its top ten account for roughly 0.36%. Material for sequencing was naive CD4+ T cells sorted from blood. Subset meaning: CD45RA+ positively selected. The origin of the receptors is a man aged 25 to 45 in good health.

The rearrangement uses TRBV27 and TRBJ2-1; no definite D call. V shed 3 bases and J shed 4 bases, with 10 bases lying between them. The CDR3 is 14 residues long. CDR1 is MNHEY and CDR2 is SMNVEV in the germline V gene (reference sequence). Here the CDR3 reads CASSLRLVYNEQFF. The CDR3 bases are TGTGCCAGCAGTTTGAGGCTTGTTTACAATGAGCAGTTCTTC.

CDR3 DNA sequence: TGCAGCGTTGGGTGGGCAGGGGCGGTGGAGACCCAGTACTTC. Protein product: CSVGWAGAVETQYF. The chain is built from TRBV29-1 and TRBJ2-5, with D possibly matching TRBD1 (6 bases). Germline-derived CDR1 and CDR2 are SQVTM and ANQGSEA. The ends were cut back, 4 bases at V and 5 bases at J, with 17 bases in the middle. The CDR3 has 14 amino acids.

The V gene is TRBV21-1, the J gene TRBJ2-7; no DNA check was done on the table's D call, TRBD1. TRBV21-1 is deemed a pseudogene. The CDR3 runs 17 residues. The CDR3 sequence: CASSKLGRDRGPYEQYF. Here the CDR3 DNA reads TGTGCCAGCAGCAAACTGGGTCGGGACAGGGGGCCCTACGAGCAGTACTTC.

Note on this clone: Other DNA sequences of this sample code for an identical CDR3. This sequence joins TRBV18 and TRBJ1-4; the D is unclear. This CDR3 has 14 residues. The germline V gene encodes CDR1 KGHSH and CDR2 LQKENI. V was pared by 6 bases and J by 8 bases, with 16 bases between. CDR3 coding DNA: TGTGCCAGCTCTCCGAGCGGGGTTGAAGAAAAACTGTTTTTT. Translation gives CASSPSGVEEKLFF.

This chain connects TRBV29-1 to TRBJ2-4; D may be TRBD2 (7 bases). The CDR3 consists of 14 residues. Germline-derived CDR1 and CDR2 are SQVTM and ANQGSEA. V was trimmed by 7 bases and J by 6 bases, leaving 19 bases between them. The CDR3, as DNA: TGCAGCGCACACACGGTTCGGGGGGCAAACATTCAGTACTTC. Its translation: CSAHTVRGANIQYF.

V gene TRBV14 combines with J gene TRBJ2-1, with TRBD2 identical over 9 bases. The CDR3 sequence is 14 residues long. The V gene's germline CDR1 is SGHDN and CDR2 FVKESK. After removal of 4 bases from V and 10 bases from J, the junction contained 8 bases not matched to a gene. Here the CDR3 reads CASSPGTSRIEQFF. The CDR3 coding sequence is TGTGCCAGCAGCCCTGGGACTAGCCGAATCGAGCAGTTCTTC.

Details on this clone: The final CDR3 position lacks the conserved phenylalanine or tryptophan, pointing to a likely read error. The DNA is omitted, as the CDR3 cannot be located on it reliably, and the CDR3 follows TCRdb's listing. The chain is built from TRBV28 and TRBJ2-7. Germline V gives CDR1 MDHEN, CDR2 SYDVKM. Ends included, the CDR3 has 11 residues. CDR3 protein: CASSSKLTRTI.

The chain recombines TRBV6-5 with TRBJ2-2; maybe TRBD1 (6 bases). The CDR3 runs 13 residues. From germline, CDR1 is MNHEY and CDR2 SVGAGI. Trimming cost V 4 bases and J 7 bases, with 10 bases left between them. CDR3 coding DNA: TGTGCCAGCAGTTCAACAGGGATCGGGGAGCTGTTTTTT. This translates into CASSSTGIGELFF.

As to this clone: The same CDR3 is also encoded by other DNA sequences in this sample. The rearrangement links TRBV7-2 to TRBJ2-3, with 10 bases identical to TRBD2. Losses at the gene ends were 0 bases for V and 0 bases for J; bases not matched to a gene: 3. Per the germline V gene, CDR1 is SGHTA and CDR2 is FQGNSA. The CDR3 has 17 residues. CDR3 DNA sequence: TGTGCCAGCAGCTTAGCGAGGACTAGCGGTAGCACAGATACGCAGTATTTT. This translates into CASSLARTSGSTDTQYF.

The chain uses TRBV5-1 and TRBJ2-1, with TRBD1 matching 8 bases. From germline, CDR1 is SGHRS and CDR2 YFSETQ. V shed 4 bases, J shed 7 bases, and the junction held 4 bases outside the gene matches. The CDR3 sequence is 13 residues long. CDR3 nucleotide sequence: TGCGCCAGCAGCAGGACAGGGCAGAATGAGCAGTTCTTC. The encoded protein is CASSRTGQNEQFF. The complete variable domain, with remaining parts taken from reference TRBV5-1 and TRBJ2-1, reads KAGVTQTPRYLIKTRGQQVTLSCSPISGHRSVSWYQQTPGQGLQFLFEYFSETQRNKGNFPGRFSGRQFSNSRSEMNVSTLELGDSALYLCASSRTGQNEQFFGPGTRLTVL.

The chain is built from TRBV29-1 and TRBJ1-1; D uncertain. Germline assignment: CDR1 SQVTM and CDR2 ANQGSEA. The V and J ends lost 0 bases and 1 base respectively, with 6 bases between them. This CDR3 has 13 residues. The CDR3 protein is CSVEDPGNTEAFF. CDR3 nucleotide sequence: TGCAGCGTTGAAGATCCCGGGAACACTGAAGCTTTCTTT.

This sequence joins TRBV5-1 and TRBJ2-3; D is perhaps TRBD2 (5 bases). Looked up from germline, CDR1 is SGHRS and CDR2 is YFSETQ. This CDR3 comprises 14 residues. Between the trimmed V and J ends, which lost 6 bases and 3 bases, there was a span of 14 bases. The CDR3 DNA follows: TGCGCCAGCACCTCGGGAAAACAAACAGATACGCAGTATTTT. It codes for CASTSGKQTDTQYF.

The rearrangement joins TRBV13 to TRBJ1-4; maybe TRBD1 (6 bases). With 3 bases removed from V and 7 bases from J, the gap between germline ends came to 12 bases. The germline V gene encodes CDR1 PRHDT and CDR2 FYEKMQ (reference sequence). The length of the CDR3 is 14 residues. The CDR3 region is CASSFGGAGEKLFF. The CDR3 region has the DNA TGTGCCAGCAGCTTTGGGGGGGCAGGTGAAAAACTGTTTTTT.

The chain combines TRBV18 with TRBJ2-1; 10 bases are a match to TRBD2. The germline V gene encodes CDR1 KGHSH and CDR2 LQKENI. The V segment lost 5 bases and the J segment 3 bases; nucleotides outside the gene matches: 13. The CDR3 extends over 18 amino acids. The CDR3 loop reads CASSTLPSGTSDYNEQFF. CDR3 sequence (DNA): TGTGCCAGCTCAACTCTCCCTTCGGGGACTAGCGACTACAATGAGCAGTTCTTC.

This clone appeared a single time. The CDR3 sequence is CASSLGGPDTEAFF. For the CDR3, the DNA is TGTGCCAGCAGCTTAGGAGGGCCGGACACTGAAGCTTTCTTT. This chain joins TRBV5-4 and TRBJ1-1; D uncertain. This CDR3 is 14 amino acids long. Germline lookup yields CDR1 SGHNT and CDR2 YYREEE (reference sequence). Trimming pared 2 bases from V and 3 bases from J, leaving 11 bases between.

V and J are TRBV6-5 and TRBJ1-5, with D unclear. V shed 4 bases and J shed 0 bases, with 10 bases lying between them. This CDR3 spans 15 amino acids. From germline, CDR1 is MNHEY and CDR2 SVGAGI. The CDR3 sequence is CASSLDYLSNQPQHF. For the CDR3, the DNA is TGTGCCAGCAGTTTAGACTACCTTAGCAATCAGCCCCAGCATTTT.

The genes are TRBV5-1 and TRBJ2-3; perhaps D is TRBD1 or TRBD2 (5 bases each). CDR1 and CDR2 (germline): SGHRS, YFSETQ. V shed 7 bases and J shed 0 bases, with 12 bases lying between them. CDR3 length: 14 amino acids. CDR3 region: CASGDRDSTDTQYF. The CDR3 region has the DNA TGCGCCAGCGGTGACCGGGACAGCACAGATACGCAGTATTTT.

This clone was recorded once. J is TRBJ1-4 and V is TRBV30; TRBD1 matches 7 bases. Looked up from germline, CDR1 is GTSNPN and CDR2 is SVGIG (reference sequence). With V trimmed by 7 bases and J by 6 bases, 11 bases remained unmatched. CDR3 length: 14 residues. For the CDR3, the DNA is TGTGCCTTGACCCGGACAGGAGAAGATGAAAAACTGTTTTTT. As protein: CALTRTGEDEKLFF.

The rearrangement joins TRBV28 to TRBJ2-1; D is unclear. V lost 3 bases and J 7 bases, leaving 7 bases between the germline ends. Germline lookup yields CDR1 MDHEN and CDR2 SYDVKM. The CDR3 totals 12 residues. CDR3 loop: CASSFSRNEQFF. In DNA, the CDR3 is TGTGCCAGCAGTTTTAGTCGAAATGAGCAGTTCTTC.

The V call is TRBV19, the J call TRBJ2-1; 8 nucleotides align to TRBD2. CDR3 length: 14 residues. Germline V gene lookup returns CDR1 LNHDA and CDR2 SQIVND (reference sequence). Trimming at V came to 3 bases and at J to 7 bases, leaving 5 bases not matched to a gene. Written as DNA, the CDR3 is TGTGCCAGTAGTATCGGGAGGGCCTGGAATGAGCAGTTCTTC. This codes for CASSIGRAWNEQFF. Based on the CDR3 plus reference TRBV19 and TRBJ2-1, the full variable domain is DGGITQSPKYLFRKEGQNVTLSCEQNLNHDAMYWYRQDPGQGLRLIYYSQIVNDFQKGDIAEGYSVSREKKESFPLTVTSAQKNPTAFYLCASSIGRAWNEQFFGPGTRLTVL.

DNA of the CDR3: TGCGCCAGCAGCCAGTTGGCTGGGGGCTCCTACAATGAGCAGTTCTTC. Its protein product is CASSQLAGGSYNEQFF. V and J are TRBV5-1 and TRBJ2-1; D possibly matches TRBD1 or TRBD2 (5 bases each). Trimming left V 4 bases short and J 0 bases short, with 14 bases between. From germline, CDR1 is SGHRS and CDR2 YFSETQ. This CDR3 is 16 amino acids long.

The CDR3 reads CASSHPAVEQFF. The CDR3 bases are TGTGCCAGCAGCCACCCGGCCGTGGAGCAGTTCTTC. The V and J genes are TRBV14 and TRBJ2-1, with D uncertain. This CDR3 region has 12 residues. From germline, CDR1 is SGHDN and CDR2 FVKESK. The germline V and J ends were trimmed by 3 bases and 10 bases, with 10 bases remaining between them.

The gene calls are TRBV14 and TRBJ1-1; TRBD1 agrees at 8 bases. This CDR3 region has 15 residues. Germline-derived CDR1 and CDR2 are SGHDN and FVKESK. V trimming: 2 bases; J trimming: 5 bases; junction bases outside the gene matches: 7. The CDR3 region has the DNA TGTGCCAGCAGCCAACTACAGGGGGAAAGAACTGAAGCTTTCTTT. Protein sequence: CASSQLQGERTEAFF.

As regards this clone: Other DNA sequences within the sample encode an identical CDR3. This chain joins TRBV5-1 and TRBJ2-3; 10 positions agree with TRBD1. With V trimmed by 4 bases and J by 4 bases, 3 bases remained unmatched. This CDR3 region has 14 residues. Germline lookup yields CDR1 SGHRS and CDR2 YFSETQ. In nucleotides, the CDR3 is TGCGCCAGCAGCAGGGACAGGGGCGCAGATACGCAGTATTTT. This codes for CASSRDRGADTQYF.

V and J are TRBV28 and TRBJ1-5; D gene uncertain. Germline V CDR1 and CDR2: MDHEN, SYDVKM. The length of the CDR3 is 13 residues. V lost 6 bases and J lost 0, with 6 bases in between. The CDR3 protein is CASRRDSNQPQHF. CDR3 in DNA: TGTGCCAGCAGAAGAGATAGCAATCAGCCCCAGCATTTT.

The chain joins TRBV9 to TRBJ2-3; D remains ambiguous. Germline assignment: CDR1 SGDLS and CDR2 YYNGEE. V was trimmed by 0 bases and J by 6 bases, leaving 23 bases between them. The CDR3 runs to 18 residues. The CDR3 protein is CASSVARKVGIAADTQYF. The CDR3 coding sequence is TGTGCCAGCAGCGTAGCTCGGAAAGTGGGGATAGCAGCGGATACGCAGTATTTT.

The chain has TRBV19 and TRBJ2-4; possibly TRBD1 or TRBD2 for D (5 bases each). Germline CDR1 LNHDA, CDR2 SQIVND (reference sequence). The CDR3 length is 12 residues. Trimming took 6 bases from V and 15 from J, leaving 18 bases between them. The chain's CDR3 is CASRLSPGTWYF. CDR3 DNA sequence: TGTGCCAGTAGGTTATCCCCCGGGACCTGGTACTTC.

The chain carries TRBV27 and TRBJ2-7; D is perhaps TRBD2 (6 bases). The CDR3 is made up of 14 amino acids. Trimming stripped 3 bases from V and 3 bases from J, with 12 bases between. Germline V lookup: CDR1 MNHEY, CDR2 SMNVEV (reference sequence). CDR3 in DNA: TGTGCCAGCAGTTTGGGGGAGGCAAGCTACGAGCAGTACTTC. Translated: CASSLGEASYEQYF.